This TCR beta chain was sequenced for a study of naive and memory T cell subsets. Study-wide points: Each distinct alpha or beta sequence counts as one clonotype. Over 85% of naive TCR sequences appeared only once after error correction, unlike memory subsets.

A word on this clonotype: Its antigen remains unknown.

Cells stained for CD3, CD4, CD8, CD45RA, CD27 and viability were sorted into four CD45RA/CD27 subsets. Both TRBC1 and TRBC2 were covered by a beta constant-region primer of two equimolar oligonucleotides. Four rounds of PCR amplified the ligated cDNA using nested alpha and beta constant-region primers plus SP2. TCRdb re-analysed the UMI-ligation and nested PCR reads in MiXCR, keeping a single row per CDR3 protein. The sample lists over 20,000 distinct CDR3 sequences; approximately 9.9% were seen once. The CDR3 sequence is 16 residues long. Trimming removed 1 base at V and 2 bases at J, with 14 bases between. The germline CDR1 and CDR2 sequences are LNHNV and YYDKDF (reference sequence).

The sequenced sample was central memory CD8+ T cells from blood. The rearrangement uses TRBV15 and TRBJ2-5, with D tentatively TRBD2 (6 bases). The sequence was obtained from a human donor in good health. CDR3: CATSRGERAHQETQYF. The CDR3 DNA reads TGTGCCACCAGCAGAGGGGAGCGGGCCCATCAAGAGACCCAGTACTTC. The variable domain in full, completed from reference TRBV15 and TRBJ2-5, reads DAMVIQNPRYQVTQFGKPVTLSCSQTLNHNVMYWYQQKSSQAPKLLFHYYDKDFNNEADTPDNFQSRRPNTSFCFLDIRSPGLGDTAMYLCATSRGERAHQETQYFGPGTRLLVL.